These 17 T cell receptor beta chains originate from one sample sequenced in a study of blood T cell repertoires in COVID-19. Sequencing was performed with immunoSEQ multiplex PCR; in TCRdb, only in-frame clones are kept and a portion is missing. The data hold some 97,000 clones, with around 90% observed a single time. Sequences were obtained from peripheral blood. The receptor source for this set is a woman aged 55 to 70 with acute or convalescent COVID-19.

Here the CDR3 reads CASSLAAEWAFF. Here the CDR3 DNA reads TGTGCCAGCAGTTTAGCCGCGGAGTGGGCTTTCTTT. This chain connects TRBV28 to TRBJ1-1, with unresolved D. V was shortened by 2 bases and J by 11 bases, with 12 bases between the two germline ends. Germline V gives CDR1 MDHEN, CDR2 SYDVKM. The CDR3 runs 12 residues.

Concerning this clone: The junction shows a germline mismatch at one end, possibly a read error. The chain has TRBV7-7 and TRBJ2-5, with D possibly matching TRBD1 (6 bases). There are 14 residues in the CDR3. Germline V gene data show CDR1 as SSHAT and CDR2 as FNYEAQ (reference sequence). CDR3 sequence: CASSLREGQETQYF. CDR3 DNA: TGTGCTAGCAGCCTTAGGGAAGGACAGGAGACCCAGTACTTC.

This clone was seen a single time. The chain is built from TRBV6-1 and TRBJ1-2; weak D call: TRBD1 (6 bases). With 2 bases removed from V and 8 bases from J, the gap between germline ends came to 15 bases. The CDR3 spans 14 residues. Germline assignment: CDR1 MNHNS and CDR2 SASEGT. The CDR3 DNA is TGTGCCAGCAGTGAACTTGCTGCGGGGGGCGGCTACACCTTC. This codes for CASSELAAGGGYTF.

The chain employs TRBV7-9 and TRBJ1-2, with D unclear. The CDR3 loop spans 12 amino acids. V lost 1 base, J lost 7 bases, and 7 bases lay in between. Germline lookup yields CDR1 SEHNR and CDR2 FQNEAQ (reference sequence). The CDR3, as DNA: TGTGCCAGCAGCTTAGGCGGGATTGGCTACACCTTC. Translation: CASSLGGIGYTF.

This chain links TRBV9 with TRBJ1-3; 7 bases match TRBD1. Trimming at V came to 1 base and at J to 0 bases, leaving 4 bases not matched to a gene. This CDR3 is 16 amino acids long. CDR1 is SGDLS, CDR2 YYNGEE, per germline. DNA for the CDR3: TGTGCCAGCAGCGTATCCGGGACAGTCTCTGGAAACACCATATATTTT. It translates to CASSVSGTVSGNTIYF.

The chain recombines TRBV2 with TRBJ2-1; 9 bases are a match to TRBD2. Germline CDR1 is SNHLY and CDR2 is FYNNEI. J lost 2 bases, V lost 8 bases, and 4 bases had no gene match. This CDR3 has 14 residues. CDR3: CASESSGTYNEQFF. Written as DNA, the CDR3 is TGTGCCAGCGAGTCTAGCGGGACCTACAATGAGCAGTTCTTC. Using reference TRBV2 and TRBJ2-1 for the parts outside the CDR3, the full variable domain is EPEVTQTPSHQVTQMGQEVILRCVPISNHLYFYWYRQILGQKVEFLVSFYNNEISEKSEIFDDQFSVERPDGSNFTLKIRSTKLEDSAMYFCASESSGTYNEQFFGPGTRLTVL.

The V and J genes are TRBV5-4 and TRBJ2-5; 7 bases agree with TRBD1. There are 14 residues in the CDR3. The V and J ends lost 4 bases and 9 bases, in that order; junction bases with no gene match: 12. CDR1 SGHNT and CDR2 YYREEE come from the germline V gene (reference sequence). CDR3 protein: CASSPGTALKAQYF. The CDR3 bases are TGTGCCAGCAGCCCCGGGACAGCCCTAAAGGCCCAGTACTTC.

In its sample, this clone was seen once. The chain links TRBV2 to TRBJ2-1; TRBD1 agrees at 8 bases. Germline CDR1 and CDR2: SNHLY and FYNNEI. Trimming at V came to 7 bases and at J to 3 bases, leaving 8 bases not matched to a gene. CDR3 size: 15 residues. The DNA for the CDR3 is TGTGCCAGCACCTTCCAGGGGGCAGACTACAATGAGCAGTTCTTC. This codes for CASTFQGADYNEQFF. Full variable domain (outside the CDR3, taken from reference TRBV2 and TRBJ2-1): EPEVTQTPSHQVTQMGQEVILRCVPISNHLYFYWYRQILGQKVEFLVSFYNNEISEKSEIFDDQFSVERPDGSNFTLKIRSTKLEDSAMYFCASTFQGADYNEQFFGPGTRLTVL.

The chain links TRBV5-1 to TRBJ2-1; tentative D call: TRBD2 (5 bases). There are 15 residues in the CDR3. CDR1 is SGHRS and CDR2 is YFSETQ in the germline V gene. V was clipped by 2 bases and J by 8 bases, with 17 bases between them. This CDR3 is CASSFSAGPWDEQFF. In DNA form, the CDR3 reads TGCGCCAGCAGCTTTTCGGCGGGCCCATGGGATGAGCAGTTCTTC.

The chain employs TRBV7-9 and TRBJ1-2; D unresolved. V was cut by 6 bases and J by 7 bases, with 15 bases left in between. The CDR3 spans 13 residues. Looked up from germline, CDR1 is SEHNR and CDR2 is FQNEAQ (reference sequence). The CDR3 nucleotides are TGTGCCAGCAGTCAAGATTCTTTCAGTGGCTACACCTTC. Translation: CASSQDSFSGYTF.

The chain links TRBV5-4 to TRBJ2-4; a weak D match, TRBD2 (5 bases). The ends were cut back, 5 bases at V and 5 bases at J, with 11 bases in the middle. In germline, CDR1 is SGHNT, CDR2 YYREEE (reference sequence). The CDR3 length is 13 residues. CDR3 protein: CASSEGIENIQYF. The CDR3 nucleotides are TGTGCCAGCAGTGAGGGCATAGAAAACATTCAGTACTTC.

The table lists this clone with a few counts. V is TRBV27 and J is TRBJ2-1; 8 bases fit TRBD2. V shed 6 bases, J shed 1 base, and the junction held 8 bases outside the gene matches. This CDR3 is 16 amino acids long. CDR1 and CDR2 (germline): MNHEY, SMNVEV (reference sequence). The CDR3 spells CASSRWVAGSYNEQFF. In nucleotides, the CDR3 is TGTGCCAGCAGCCGATGGGTAGCGGGGTCCTACAATGAGCAGTTCTTC.

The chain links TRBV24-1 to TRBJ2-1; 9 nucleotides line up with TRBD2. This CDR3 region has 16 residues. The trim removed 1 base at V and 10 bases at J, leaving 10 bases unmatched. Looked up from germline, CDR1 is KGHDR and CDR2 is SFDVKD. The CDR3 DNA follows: TGTGCCACCAGTGATTTCAGCGGGAGGAAGGGGGACGAGCAGTTCTTC. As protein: CATSDFSGRKGDEQFF.

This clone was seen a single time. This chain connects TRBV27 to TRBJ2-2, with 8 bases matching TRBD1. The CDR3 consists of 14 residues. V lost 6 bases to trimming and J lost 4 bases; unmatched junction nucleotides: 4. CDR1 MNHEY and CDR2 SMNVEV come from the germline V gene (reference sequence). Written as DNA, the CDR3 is TGTGCCAGCAGCTACCAGGGGGCCACCGGGGAGCTGTTTTTT. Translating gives CASSYQGATGELFF.

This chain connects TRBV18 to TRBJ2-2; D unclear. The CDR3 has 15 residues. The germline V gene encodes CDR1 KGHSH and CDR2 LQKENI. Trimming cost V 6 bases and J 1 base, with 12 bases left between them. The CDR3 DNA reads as TGTGCCAGCTCGCCAAGCCTTCGGAACACCGGGGAGCTGTTTTTT. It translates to CASSPSLRNTGELFF.

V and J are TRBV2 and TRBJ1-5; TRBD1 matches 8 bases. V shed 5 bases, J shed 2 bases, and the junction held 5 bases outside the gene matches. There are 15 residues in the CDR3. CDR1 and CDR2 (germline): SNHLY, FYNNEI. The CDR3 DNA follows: TGTGCCAGCAGTTTCGCAGGGGGCGGCAATCAGCCCCAGCATTTT. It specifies CASSFAGGGNQPQHF.

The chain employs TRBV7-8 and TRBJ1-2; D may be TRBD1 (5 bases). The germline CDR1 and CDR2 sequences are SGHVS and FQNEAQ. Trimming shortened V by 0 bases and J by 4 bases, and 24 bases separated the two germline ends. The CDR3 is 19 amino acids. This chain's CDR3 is CASSLAPGREASSFYGYTF. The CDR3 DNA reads TGTGCCAGCAGCTTAGCGCCAGGCAGGGAGGCTTCGTCCTTCTATGGCTACACCTTC.